Below, 10 T cell receptor beta chains from the same sample are listed, as sequenced in a study of T cell responses to AZD1222 COVID-19 vaccine. The data were produced by immunoSEQ multiplex PCR, yet TCRdb's version contains in-frame clones alone and is incomplete. The sample contains approximately 110,000 clones, around 84% of which appear only once. Here the sequenced sample was peripheral blood, taken on day 0 of AZD1222 vaccination. Receptors originate from an adult in good health.

The table lists this clone with a count of one. The genes are TRBV4-1 and TRBJ1-1; D is unclear. CDR3 length: 14 amino acids. CDR1 and CDR2 (germline): MGHRA, YSYEKL. The germline V and J ends were trimmed by 4 bases and 1 base, with 10 bases remaining between them. CDR3 sequence reads: CASSPIERNTEAFF. The CDR3 coding sequence is TGCGCCAGCAGCCCGATCGAGAGGAACACTGAAGCTTTCTTT.

V and J are TRBV2 and TRBJ2-3; TRBD2 matches 14 bases. Unmatched junction bases numbered 7, after V lost 8 bases and J lost 0 bases. The CDR3 runs 17 residues. The germline gives CDR1 SNHLY, CDR2 FYNNEI. CDR3 protein: CASPGLAGERSTDTQYF. In nucleotides, the CDR3 is TGTGCCAGCCCGGGACTAGCGGGGGAACGAAGCACAGATACGCAGTATTTT.

The rearrangement uses TRBV19 and TRBJ2-3, with TRBD2 matching 7 bases. The germline CDR1 and CDR2 sequences are LNHDA and SQIVND (reference sequence). The CDR3 spans 13 residues. V was pared by 7 bases and J by 4 bases, with 5 bases of the junction left unmatched. CDR3 coding DNA: TGTGCCAGTACCCTGGGGGGGGCAGATACGCAGTATTTT. It translates to CASTLGGADTQYF. Based on the CDR3 plus reference TRBV19 and TRBJ2-3, the full variable domain is DGGITQSPKYLFRKEGQNVTLSCEQNLNHDAMYWYRQDPGQGLRLIYYSQIVNDFQKGDIAEGYSVSREKKESFPLTVTSAQKNPTAFYLCASTLGGADTQYFGPGTRLTVL.

This chain joins TRBV30 and TRBJ2-2, with 8 bases identical to TRBD2. J was trimmed by 11 bases and V by 4 bases; bases with no gene match: 6. Germline CDR1 GTSNPN, CDR2 SVGIG (reference sequence). The CDR3 extends over 12 amino acids. Here the CDR3 reads CAWTPGGAELFF. CDR3 bases: TGTGCCTGGACCCCGGGGGGGGCCGAGCTGTTTTTT.

This chain links TRBV15 with TRBJ2-7; D not resolved. The length of the CDR3 is 15 residues. Per germline, CDR1 LNHNV and CDR2 YYDKDF (reference sequence). V lost 0 bases, J lost 3 bases, and 12 bases lay in between. The DNA of the CDR3 is TGTGCCACCAGCAGAGATCTTGGGGTAATCTACGAGCAGTACTTC. This sequence encodes CATSRDLGVIYEQYF.

The CDR3 loop is CASSLVARGAAGELFF. Written as DNA, the CDR3 is TGTGCCAGCAGCTTAGTCGCCAGGGGAGCGGCCGGGGAGCTGTTTTTT. The chain couples TRBV7-6 to TRBJ2-2, with D possibly TRBD1 on 6 matching bases. V was trimmed by 1 base and J by 6 bases, leaving 15 bases between them. Germline loops: CDR1 SGHVS, CDR2 FNYEAQ. The CDR3 is 16 amino acids.

V usage is TRBV11-2 and J usage is TRBJ1-1, with TRBD1 as a possible D gene (5 bases). The CDR3 covers 14 residues. Per the germline V gene, CDR1 is SGHAT and CDR2 is FQNNGV. V shed 2 bases and J shed 6 bases, with 13 bases lying between them. This CDR3 reads CASSLQGRISEAFF. In DNA, the CDR3 is TGTGCCAGCAGCTTACAGGGTCGAATCTCTGAAGCTTTCTTT.

V and J are TRBV7-2 and TRBJ2-5, with TRBD2 identical over 11 bases. This CDR3 contains 17 residues. J was trimmed by 5 bases and V by 3 bases; bases with no gene match: 11. Germline CDR1 and CDR2: SGHTA and FQGNSA. CDR3 sequence: CASSFQTSGTSGETQYF. CDR3 in DNA: TGTGCCAGCAGCTTCCAGACTAGCGGGACCTCAGGGGAGACCCAGTACTTC.

The J gene is TRBJ1-4, the V gene TRBV4-2, with a possible D match to TRBD1 (5 bases). The CDR3 sequence is 15 residues long. Trimming removed 3 bases at V and 7 bases at J, with 15 bases between. The germline gives CDR1 LGHNA, CDR2 YNFKEQ. CDR3 sequence reads: CASSHGWGGVEKLFF. In DNA form, the CDR3 reads TGTGCCAGCAGCCACGGGTGGGGGGGGGTTGAAAAACTGTTTTTT.

CDR3 protein: CASNSLWGEGNNEQFF. In nucleotides, the CDR3 is TGTGCCAGCAACAGCCTGTGGGGGGAGGGAAACAATGAGCAGTTCTTC. This sequence joins TRBV7-2 and TRBJ2-1, with 7 bases that match TRBD2. Per germline, CDR1 SGHTA and CDR2 FQGNSA. Trimming took 7 bases from V and 5 from J; bases not matched to a gene: 14. There are 16 residues in the CDR3.